A single TCR beta chain is shown here with its context. The sample comes from a study of patients and donors after allogeneic stem cell transplantation. MiXCR, run by TCRdb on the RT-PCR reads, gives a single entry per CDR3 protein. The sample has tens of thousands of distinct CDR3 sequences; 37% are singletons. Germline values: CDR1 ENHRY, CDR2 SYGVKD. The CDR3 totals 12 residues. Between the trimmed V and J ends, which lost 3 bases and 2 bases, there was a span of 4 bases. The sequenced material came from blood, either unsorted or a sorted T cell fraction (not recorded which). The TCR sequence derives from a human donor who was either an allogeneic HSCT recipient or a stem cell or donor lymphocyte infusion donor (not recorded which). It is not recorded whose cells these are; they may come from a transplant donor. This chain links TRBV10-3 with TRBJ2-5; D gene ambiguous. The CDR3 sequence: CAISDRQETQYF. The CDR3 region has the DNA TGTGCCATCAGTGACAGGCAAGAGACCCAGTACTTC.